A single sample gave rise to the 5 T cell receptor beta chains below, sequenced in a study of cytomegalovirus exposure and HLA in healthy donors. PCR employed 60 Vbeta and 13 Jbeta primers. The method was immunoSEQ multiplex PCR; TCRdb's version includes in-frame clones alone and lacks a portion of them. The sample includes 130,000 to 150,000 clones, roughly three quarters of them seen just once. Sample: PBMCs. The receptors stem from a woman between 35 and 50 years old in good health and CMV-seropositive.

The CDR3 sequence is CASSGTGTGDNEQFF. CDR3 in DNA: TGTGCCAGCAGTGGAACCGGGACAGGGGACAATGAGCAGTTCTTC. The chain couples TRBV25-1 to TRBJ2-1; TRBD1 aligns across 10 bases. With 4 bases clipped from V and 5 bases from J, the junction kept 5 bases outside the gene matches. The CDR3 length is 15 residues. The germline CDR1 and CDR2 sequences are MGHDK and SYGVNS.

The chain is built from TRBV9 and TRBJ2-1; 9 bases line up with TRBD2. Looked up from germline, CDR1 is SGDLS and CDR2 is YYNGEE. This CDR3 is 16 amino acids long. V dropped 0 bases and J dropped 2; count of bases not matched to a gene: 3. The CDR3 coding sequence is TGTGCCAGCAGCGTAGTTGGCGGGGGGGCCTACAATGAGCAGTTCTTC. Its translation: CASSVVGGGAYNEQFF.

This clone was recorded a few times. This chain links TRBV7-6 with TRBJ1-4, with 9 bases that match TRBD1. Losses at the gene ends were 5 bases for V and 7 bases for J; bases not matched to a gene: 8. The CDR3 totals 15 residues. CDR1 and CDR2 from the germline V gene are SGHVS and FNYEAQ. Written as DNA, the CDR3 is TGTGCCAGCAGCGTCCAACAGGGGGCGCGTGAAAAACTGTTTTTT. Translated, it gives CASSVQQGAREKLFF.

This chain links TRBV5-4 with TRBJ1-2, with a tentative D call TRBD1 (6 bases). CDR1 is SGHNT, CDR2 YYREEE, per germline (reference sequence). There are 13 residues in the CDR3. Trimming left V 6 bases short and J 8 bases short, with 17 bases between. The CDR3, as DNA: TGTGCCAGCATTCTGCGGGGGGGCGCCGGCTACACCTTC. Translation gives CASILRGGAGYTF.

The rearrangement links TRBV27 to TRBJ1-1; no firm D call. CDR1 and CDR2 (germline): MNHEY, SMNVEV (reference sequence). The CDR3 consists of 13 residues. The V end lost 6 bases, the J end lost 1 base, and 9 bases lay between the germline ends. This chain's CDR3 is CASSQRPNTEAFF. In DNA form, the CDR3 reads TGTGCCAGCAGCCAGAGGCCGAACACTGAAGCTTTCTTT.